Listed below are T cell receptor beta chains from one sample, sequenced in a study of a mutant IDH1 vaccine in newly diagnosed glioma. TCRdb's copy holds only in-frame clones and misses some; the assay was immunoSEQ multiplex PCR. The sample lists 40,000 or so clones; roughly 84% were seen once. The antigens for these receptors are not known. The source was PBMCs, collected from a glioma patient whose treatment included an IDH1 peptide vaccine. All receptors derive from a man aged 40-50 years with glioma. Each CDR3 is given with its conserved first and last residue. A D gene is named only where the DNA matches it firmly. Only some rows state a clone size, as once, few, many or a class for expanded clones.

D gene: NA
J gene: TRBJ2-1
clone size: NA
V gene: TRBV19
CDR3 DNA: TGTGCCAGTAGTACCCTGGGATCGGGGGAGCAGTTCTTC
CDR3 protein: CASSTLGSGEQFF

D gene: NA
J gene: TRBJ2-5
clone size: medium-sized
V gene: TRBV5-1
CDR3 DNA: TGCGCCAGCAGCCCTCAGACTACGGGAGAGACCCAGTACTTC
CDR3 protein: CASSPQTTGETQYF

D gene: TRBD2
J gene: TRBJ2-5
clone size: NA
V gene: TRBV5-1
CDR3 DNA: TGCGCCAGCAGCCGGACTAGCGGGAGGGAGACCCAGTACTTC
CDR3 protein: CASSRTSGRETQYF

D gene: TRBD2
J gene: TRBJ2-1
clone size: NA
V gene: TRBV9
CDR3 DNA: TGTGCCAGCAGCGCCGCTAGCGGGAGGTCGAATGAGCAGTTCTTC
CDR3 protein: CASSAASGRSNEQFF

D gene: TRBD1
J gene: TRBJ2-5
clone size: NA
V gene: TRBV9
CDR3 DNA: TGTGCCAGCAGCGCCCGGGGGACAGGGGGCGAGACCCAGTACTTC
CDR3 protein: CASSARGTGGETQYF

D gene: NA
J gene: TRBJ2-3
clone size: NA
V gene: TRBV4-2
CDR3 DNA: TGTGCCAGCAGCCAATTAGGTATTGATACGCAGTATTTT
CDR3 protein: CASSQLGIDTQYF

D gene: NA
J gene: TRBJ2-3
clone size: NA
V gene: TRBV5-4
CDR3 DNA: TGTGCCAGCAGCTTGGTGACTCAACCGAGACATTTT
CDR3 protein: CASSLVTQPRHF

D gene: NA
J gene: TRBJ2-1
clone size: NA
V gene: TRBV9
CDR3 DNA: TGTGCCAGCAGCGTAGCTACCAGGGACCCATCGATCTTC
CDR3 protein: CASSVATRDPSIF

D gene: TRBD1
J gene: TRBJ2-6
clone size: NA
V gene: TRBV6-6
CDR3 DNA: TGTGCCAGCAGCCTGGGACAGTCTGGGGCCAACGTCCTGACTTTC
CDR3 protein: CASSLGQSGANVLTF

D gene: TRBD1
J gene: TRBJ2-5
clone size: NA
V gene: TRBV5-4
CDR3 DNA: TGTGCCAGCAGCTTACAGGGGGCGGGGGAGACCCAGTACTTC
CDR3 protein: CASSLQGAGETQYF

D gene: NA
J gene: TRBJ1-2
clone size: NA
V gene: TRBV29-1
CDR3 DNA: TGCAGCGTTGGGGGAACCGTCCTTGGTTATGGCTACACCTTC
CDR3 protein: CSVGGTVLGYGYTF

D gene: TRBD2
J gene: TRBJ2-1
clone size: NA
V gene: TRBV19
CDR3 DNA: TGTGCCAGTGCGTCCCCTAGCGGGAGGGCGGATGAGCAGTTCTTC
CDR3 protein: CASASPSGRADEQFF

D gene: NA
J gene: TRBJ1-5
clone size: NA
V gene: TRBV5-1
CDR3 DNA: TGCGCCAGCAGCTGGGGGGTAGGCAATCAGCCCCAGCATTTT
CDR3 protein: CASSWGVGNQPQHF

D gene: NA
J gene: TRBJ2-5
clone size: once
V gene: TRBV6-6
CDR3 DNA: TGTGCCAGCAGTTTCCGGGATCAAGAGACCCAGTACTTC
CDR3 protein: CASSFRDQETQYF

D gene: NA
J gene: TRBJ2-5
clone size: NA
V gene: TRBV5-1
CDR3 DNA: TGCGCCAGCAGCTTGGTCGGACCTCAAGAGACCCAGTACTTC
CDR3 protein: CASSLVGPQETQYF

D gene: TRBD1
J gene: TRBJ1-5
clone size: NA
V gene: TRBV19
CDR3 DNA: TGTGCCAGTAGTATGCTGACAGGGGGGAATCAGCCCCAGCATTTT
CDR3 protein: CASSMLTGGNQPQHF

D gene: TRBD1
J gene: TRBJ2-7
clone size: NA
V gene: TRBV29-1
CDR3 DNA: TGCAGCGCGGGACAGGGGGAATCCGAGCAGTACTTC
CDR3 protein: CSAGQGESEQYF

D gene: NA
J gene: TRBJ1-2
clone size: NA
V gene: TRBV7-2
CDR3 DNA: TGTGCCAGCAGCTTAGAAAGGGTTCGGGGGGGTGGCTACACCTTC
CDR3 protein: CASSLERVRGGGYTF

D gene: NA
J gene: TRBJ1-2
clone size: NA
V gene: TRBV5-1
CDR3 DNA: TGCGCCAGCAGCTTGGCGCCAGGGGAAGGCTACACCTTC
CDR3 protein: CASSLAPGEGYTF

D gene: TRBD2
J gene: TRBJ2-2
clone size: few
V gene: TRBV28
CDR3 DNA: TGTGCCAGTCGGGGACTAGCTCGGACCGGGGAGCTGTTTTTT
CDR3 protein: CASRGLARTGELFF

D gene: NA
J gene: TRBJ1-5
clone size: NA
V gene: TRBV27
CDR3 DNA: TGTGCCAGCAGGGGGCGGATGAGCAATCAGCCCCAGCATTTT
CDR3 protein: CASRGRMSNQPQHF

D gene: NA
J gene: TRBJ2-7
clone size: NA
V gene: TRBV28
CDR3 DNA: TGTGCCAGCAGGAGGGCGTACTTC
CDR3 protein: CASRRAYF

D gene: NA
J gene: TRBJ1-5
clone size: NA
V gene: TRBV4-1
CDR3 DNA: TGCGCCAGCAGCCAAGCACCCGGAAGCAATCAGCCCCAGCATTTT
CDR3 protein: CASSQAPGSNQPQHF

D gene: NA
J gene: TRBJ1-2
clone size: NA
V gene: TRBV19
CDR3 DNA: TGTGCCAGTAAGGTTACTTTCATATCGACTAACTATGGCTACACCTTC
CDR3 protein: CASKVTFISTNYGYTF

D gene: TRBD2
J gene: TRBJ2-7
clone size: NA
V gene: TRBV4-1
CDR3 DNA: TGCGCCAGCAGCCAAGGGGTAGCGGGAGTGTACGAGCAGTACTTC
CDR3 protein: CASSQGVAGVYEQYF

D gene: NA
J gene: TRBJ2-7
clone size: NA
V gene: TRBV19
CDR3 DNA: TGTGCCAGTAGGGGGGAGACTAACGAGCAGTACTTC
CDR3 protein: CASRGETNEQYF

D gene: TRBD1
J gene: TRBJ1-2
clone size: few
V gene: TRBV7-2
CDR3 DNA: TGTGCCAGCAGCCTCGTTAGGGGGCTTGGTAACAACTATGGCTACACCTTC
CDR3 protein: CASSLVRGLGNNYGYTF

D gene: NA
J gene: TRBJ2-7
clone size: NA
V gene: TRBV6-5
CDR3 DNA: TGTGCCAGCAGTCCCAGGGGGGTATCGTACGAGCAGTACTTC
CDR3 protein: CASSPRGVSYEQYF

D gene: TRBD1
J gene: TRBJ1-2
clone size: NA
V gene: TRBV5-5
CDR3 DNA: TGTGCCAGCAGCCCCTGGACAGGTGGGGCGAAACGGTATGGCTACACCTTC
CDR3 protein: CASSPWTGGAKRYGYTF

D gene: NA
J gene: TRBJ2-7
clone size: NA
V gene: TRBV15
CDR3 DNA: TGTGCCACCAGCAAACCCTCCGGCAGAAACTACGAGCAGTACTTC
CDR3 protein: CATSKPSGRNYEQYF

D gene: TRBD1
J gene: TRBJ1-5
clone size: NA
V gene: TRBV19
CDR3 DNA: TGTGCCAGTAGTAGACAGGGGGCTAACAATCAGCCCCAGCATTTT
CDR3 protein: CASSRQGANNQPQHF

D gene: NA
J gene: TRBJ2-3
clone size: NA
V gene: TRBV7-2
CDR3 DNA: TGTGCCAGCAGCTTAGGACAGGAGACTACGGCGCCGCATTTT
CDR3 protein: CASSLGQETTAPHF